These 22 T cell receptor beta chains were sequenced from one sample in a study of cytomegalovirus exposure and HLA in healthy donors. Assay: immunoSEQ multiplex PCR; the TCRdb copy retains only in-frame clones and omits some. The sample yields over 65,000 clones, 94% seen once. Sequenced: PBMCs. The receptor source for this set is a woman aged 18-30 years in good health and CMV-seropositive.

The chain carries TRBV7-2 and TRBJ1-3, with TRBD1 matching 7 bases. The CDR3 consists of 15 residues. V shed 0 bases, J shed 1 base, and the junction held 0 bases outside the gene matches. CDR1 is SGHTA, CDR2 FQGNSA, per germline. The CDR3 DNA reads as TGTGCCAGCAGCTTAGCGGGACAGTCTGGAAACACCATATATTTT. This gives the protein CASSLAGQSGNTIYF. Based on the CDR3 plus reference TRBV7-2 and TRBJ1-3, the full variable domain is GAGVSQSPSNKVTEKGKDVELRCDPISGHTALYWYRQSLGQGLEFLIYFQGNSAPDKSGLPSDRFSAERTGGSVSTLTIQRTQQEDSAVYLCASSLAGQSGNTIYFGEGSWLTVV.

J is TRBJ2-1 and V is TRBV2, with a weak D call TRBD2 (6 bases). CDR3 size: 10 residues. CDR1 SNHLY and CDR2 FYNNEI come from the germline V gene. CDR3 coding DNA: TGTGCTACGGGGGAAAGCATGCGGTTCTTC. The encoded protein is CATGESMRFF.

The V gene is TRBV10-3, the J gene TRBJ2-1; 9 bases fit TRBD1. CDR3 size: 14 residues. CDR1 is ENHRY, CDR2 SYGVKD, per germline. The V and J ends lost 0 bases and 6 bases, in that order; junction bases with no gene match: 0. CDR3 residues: CAISESTGGNEQFF. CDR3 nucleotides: TGTGCCATCAGTGAGTCGACAGGGGGCAATGAGCAGTTCTTC.

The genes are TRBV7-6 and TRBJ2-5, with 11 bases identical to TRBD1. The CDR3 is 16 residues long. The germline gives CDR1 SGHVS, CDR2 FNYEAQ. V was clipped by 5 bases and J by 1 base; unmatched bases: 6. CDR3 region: CASSRTGGNIQETQYF. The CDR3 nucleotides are TGTGCCAGCAGCCGGACAGGGGGCAACATCCAAGAGACCCAGTACTTC.

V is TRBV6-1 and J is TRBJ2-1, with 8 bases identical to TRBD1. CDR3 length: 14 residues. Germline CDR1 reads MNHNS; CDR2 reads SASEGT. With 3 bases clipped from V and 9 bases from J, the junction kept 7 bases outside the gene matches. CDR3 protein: CASSDGRGRGEQFF. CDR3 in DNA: TGTGCCAGCAGTGACGGCAGGGGGCGGGGTGAGCAGTTCTTC.

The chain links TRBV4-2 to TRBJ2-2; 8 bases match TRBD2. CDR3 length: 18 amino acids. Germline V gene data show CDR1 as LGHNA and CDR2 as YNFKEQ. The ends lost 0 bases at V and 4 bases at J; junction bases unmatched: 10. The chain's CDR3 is CASSQEGGRGGRTGELFF. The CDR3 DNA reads TGTGCCAGCAGCCAAGAGGGGGGTCGGGGGGGCCGCACCGGGGAGCTGTTTTTT.

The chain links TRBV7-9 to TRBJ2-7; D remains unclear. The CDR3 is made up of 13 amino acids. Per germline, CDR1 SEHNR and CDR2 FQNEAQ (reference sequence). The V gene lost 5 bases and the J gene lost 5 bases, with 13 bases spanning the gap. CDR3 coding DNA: TGTGCCAGCAGCCCCCAAGGAGTGGACGAGCAGTACTTC. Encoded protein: CASSPQGVDEQYF.

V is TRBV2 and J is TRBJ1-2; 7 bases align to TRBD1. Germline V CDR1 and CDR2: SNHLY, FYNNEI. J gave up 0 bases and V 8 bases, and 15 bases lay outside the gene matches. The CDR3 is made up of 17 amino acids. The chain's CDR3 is CASAPWTGWGTNYGYTF. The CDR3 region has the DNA TGTGCCAGCGCCCCATGGACAGGTTGGGGGACTAACTATGGCTACACCTTC.

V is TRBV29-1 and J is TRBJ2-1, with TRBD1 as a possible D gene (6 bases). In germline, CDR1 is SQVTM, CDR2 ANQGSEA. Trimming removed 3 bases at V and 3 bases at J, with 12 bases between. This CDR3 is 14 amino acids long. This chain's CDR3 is CSVDQGPVYNEQFF. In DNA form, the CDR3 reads TGCAGCGTTGATCAGGGGCCTGTCTACAATGAGCAGTTCTTC.

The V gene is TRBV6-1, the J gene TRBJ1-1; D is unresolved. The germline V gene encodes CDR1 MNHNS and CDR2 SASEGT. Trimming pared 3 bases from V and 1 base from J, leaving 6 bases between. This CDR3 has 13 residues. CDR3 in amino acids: CASSDRENTEAFF. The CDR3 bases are TGTGCCAGCAGTGACCGGGAGAACACTGAAGCTTTCTTT.

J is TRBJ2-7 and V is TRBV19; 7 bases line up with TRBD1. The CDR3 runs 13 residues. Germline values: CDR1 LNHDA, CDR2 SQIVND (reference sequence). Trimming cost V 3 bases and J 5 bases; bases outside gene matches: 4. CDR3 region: CASSITGADEQYF. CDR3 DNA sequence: TGTGCCAGTAGTATTACAGGGGCAGACGAGCAGTACTTC.

CDR3 loop: CSVVRGGVNTEAFF. CDR3 DNA: TGCAGCGTTGTACGGGGCGGGGTGAACACTGAAGCTTTCTTT. The rearrangement links TRBV29-1 to TRBJ1-1; weak D call: TRBD1 (5 bases). Germline CDR1 reads SQVTM; CDR2 reads ANQGSEA. V gave up 4 bases and J gave up 0 bases, with 12 bases separating them. The CDR3 runs to 14 residues. The whole variable domain, filled in from reference TRBV29-1 and TRBJ1-1, reads SAVISQKPSRDICQRGTSLTIQCQVDSQVTMMFWYRQQPGQSLTLIATANQGSEATYESGFVIDKFPISRPNLTFSTLTVSNMSPEDSSIYLCSVVRGGVNTEAFFGQGTRLTVV.

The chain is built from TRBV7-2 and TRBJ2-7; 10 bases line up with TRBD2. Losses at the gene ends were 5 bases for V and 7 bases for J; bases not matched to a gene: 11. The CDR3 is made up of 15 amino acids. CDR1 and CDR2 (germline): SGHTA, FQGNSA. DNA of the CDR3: TGTGCCAGCAGCCCCTTAGCGGGGGGCCCCAGAGAGCAGTACTTC. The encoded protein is CASSPLAGGPREQYF. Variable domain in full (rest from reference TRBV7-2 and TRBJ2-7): GAGVSQSPSNKVTEKGKDVELRCDPISGHTALYWYRQSLGQGLEFLIYFQGNSAPDKSGLPSDRFSAERTGGSVSTLTIQRTQQEDSAVYLCASSPLAGGPREQYFGPGTRLTVT.

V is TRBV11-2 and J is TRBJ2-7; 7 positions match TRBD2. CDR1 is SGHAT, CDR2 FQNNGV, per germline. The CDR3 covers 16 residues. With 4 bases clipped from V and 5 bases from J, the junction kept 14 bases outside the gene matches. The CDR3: CASSWRGGAPRNEQYF. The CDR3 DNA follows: TGTGCCAGCAGCTGGAGGGGAGGGGCCCCTCGGAACGAGCAGTACTTC.

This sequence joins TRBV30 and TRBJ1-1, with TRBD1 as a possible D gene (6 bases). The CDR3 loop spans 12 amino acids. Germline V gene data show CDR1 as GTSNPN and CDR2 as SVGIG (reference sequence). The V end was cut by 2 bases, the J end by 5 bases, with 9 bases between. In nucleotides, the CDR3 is TGTGCCTGGAGTCCCCAGGGGACTGAAGCTTTCTTT. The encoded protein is CAWSPQGTEAFF.

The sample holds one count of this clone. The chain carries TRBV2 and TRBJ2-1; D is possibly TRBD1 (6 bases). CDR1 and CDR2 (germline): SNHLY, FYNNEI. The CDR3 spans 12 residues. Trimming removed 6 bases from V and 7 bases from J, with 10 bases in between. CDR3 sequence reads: CASRDRLNEQFF. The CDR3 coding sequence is TGTGCCAGCAGAGACAGGTTAAATGAGCAGTTCTTC.

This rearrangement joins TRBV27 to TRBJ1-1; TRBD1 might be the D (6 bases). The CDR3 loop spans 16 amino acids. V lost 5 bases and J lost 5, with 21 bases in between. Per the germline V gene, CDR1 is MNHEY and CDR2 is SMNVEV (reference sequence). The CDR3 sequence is CASSPDRPSWGTEAFF. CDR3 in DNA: TGTGCCAGCAGTCCCGACAGGCCATCCTGGGGTACTGAAGCTTTCTTT.

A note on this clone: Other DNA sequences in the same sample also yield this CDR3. As DNA, the CDR3 is TGTGCCTGGAGTGTAGGGCAGGGCTACGAGCAGTACTTC. Its translation: CAWSVGQGYEQYF. The V and J genes are TRBV30 and TRBJ2-7, with D possibly being TRBD1 (5 bases). Germline assignment: CDR1 GTSNPN and CDR2 SVGIG (reference sequence). The CDR3 has 13 amino acids. V dropped 0 bases and J dropped 3 bases, with 9 bases sitting between them. Variable domain in full (rest from reference TRBV30 and TRBJ2-7): SQTIHQWPATLVQPVGSPLSLECTVEGTSNPNLYWYRQAAGRGLQLLFYSVGIGQISSEVPQNLSASRPQDRQFILSSKKLLLSDSGFYLCAWSVGQGYEQYFGPGTRLTVT.

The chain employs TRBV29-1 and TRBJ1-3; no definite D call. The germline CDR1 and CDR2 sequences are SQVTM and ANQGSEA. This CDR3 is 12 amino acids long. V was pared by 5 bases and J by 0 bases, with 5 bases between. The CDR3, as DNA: TGCAGCGTTTCAGGCTCTGGAAACACCATATATTTT. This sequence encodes CSVSGSGNTIYF.

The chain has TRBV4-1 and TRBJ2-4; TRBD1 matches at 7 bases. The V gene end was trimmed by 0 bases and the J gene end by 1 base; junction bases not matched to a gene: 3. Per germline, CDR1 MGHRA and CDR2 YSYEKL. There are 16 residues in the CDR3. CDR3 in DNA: TGCGCCAGCAGCCAAGATGCGACAGGGGCCAAAAACATTCAGTACTTC. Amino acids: CASSQDATGAKNIQYF.

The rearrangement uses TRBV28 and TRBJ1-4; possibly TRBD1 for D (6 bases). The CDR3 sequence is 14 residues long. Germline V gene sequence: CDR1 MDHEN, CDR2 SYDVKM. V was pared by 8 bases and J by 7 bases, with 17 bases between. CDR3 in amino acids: CASCTGGASEKLFF. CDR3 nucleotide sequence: TGTGCCAGCTGTACGGGGGGGGCTAGTGAAAAACTGTTTTTT. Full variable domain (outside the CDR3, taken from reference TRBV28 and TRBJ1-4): DVKVTQSSRYLVKRTGEKVFLECVQDMDHENMFWYRQDPGLGLRLIYFSYDVKMKEKGDIPEGYSVSREKKERFSLILESASTNQTSMYLCASCTGGASEKLFFGSGTQLSVL.

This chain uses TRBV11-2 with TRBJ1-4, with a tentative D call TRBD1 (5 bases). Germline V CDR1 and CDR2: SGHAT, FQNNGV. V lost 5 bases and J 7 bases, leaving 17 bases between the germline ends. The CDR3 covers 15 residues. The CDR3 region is CASSPPGLGGEKLFF. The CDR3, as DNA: TGTGCCAGCAGCCCCCCAGGGTTGGGAGGTGAAAAACTGTTTTTT.